This T cell receptor beta chain was captured by sequencing in a study of blood T cell repertoires in COVID-19. On the study more broadly: Samples taken during acute and convalescent COVID-19 were collected in the United States, Italy and Spain.

This clone came up a few times. V was clipped by 7 bases and J by 3 bases, with 11 bases between them. The CDR3 contains 14 residues. Germline CDR1 is SGHRS and CDR2 is YFSETQ. TCRdb's copy holds only in-frame clones and misses some; the assay was immunoSEQ multiplex PCR. The sample includes about 110,000 clones, 70% to 85% of them seen just once. The TCR originated in a woman in her sixties or seventies with acute or convalescent COVID-19. The chain employs TRBV5-1 and TRBJ2-6; D gene uncertain. The sequencing sample was made of peripheral blood. Here the CDR3 reads CASFPYSGANVLTF. In DNA form, the CDR3 reads TGCGCCAGCTTCCCATATAGTGGGGCCAACGTCCTGACTTTC.